One T cell receptor (beta chain) is described in this entry. Its target is unknown. The source of the sample is a study of shared clonotypes between healthy human individuals. For the study at large: Donors consisted of two women and three men between 18 and 49. General study results and limits: The naive CD4 repertoires of a handful of donors were compared, and approximately 4.7% of clonotypes were shared. Memory subsets generally showed lower estimated richness than naive subsets.

This CDR3 is built from 15 residues. J lost 3 bases, V lost 5 bases, and 10 bases had no gene match. Per germline, CDR1 SGHRS and CDR2 YFSETQ. The table came from immunoSEQ multiplex PCR; TCRdb's copy has only in-frame clones and leaves some out. The repertoire has roughly 2,000,000 clones, approximately 94% of them found once; the top ten carry roughly 1.2%. CD45RO-negative, CCR7-positively selected cells formed the naive CD8 fraction, excluding terminally differentiated effector memory CD45RA+ cells. Sequencing input: naive CD8+ T cells sorted from blood. The chain links TRBV5-1 to TRBJ2-7; 8 nucleotides match TRBD1. The receptor comes from a man aged 18 to 30 in good health. CDR3 in amino acids: CASSWRPGGGYEQYF. The DNA of the CDR3 is TGCGCCAGCAGTTGGAGGCCAGGGGGCGGCTACGAGCAGTACTTC.